The 3 T cell receptor beta chains below all came from one sample that was sequenced in a study of blood T cell repertoires in COVID-19. Clones were read by immunoSEQ multiplex PCR, and TCRdb kept only the in-frame ones, dropping some. The sample contains around 110,000 clones, about 91% of which appear only once. The sequencing sample was made of peripheral blood. Source of these receptors: a man aged 45-65 years with active or convalescent COVID-19.

J is TRBJ2-1 and V is TRBV27; 9 positions agree with TRBD1. CDR3 length: 14 residues. Germline V CDR1 and CDR2: MNHEY, SMNVEV (reference sequence). The V gene end was trimmed by 4 bases and the J gene end by 3 bases; junction bases not matched to a gene: 1. The CDR3 DNA sequence: TGTGCCAGCAGTTGGACAGGGGACTACAATGAGCAGTTCTTC. This gives the protein CASSWTGDYNEQFF.

The chain employs TRBV7-2 and TRBJ2-5; 12 bases are shared with TRBD2. V shed 5 bases and J 4 bases; nucleotides not matched to a gene: 5. From germline, CDR1 is SGHTA and CDR2 FQGNSA. The CDR3 sequence is 15 residues long. CDR3 DNA: TGTGCCAGCAGCCCCCCGGGACTAGCGGGAGAGACCCAGTACTTC. This translates into CASSPPGLAGETQYF.

This chain connects TRBV18 to TRBJ1-5, with 11 bases lining up with TRBD1. The CDR3 is made up of 16 amino acids. CDR1 is KGHSH and CDR2 is LQKENI in the germline V gene. V lost 3 bases, J lost 3 bases, and 4 bases stayed unmatched. The DNA of the CDR3 is TGTGCCAGCTCACCGGGACAGGGGGGGAACAATCAGCCCCAGCATTTT. Protein: CASSPGQGGNNQPQHF.